Below, one T cell receptor (beta chain) is given with its context. Profiling relied on immunoSEQ multiplex PCR, and the TCRdb table lists in-frame clones only, not all of them. The sample lists 75,000 to 100,000 clones, around 91% occurring once. This CDR3 region has 11 residues. The V end was cut by 8 bases, the J end by 11 bases, with 16 bases between. This sample stems from a study of identifying expanded T cells in peripheral blood. The sample consisted of blood. This receptor was obtained from a person between 18 and 75 years old in good health. The rearrangement joins TRBV5-3 to TRBJ1-1; a weak D match, TRBD1 (5 bases). TRBV5-3 is sorted into the ORF group, with uncertain function. In nucleotides, the CDR3 is TGTGCCAGCAGCGGTCAGGGTAGGGCTTTCTTT. It encodes CASSGQGRAFF.